This section outlines one T cell receptor (beta chain) sequence together with its context. No antigen is known for it. This entry is derived from a study of T cell responses to AZD1222 COVID-19 vaccine. Study-level information: Pooling was applied to second doses at about 4 or about 12 weeks. General study results and limits: Females outnumbered males among donors, who were mostly white British; clonal diversity was possibly underestimated. Across the whole spike, CD4 TCRs peaked at regions 160-218 and 743-854.

The CDR3 has 13 amino acids. The ends were cut back, 2 bases at V and 2 bases at J, with 4 bases in the middle. Germline V gene lookup returns CDR1 SGHTA and CDR2 FQGNSA. The data were produced by immunoSEQ multiplex PCR, yet TCRdb's version contains in-frame clones alone and is incomplete. The sample records approximately 190,000 clones, 90% to 95% being singletons. The J gene is TRBJ1-3, the V gene TRBV7-2; D call uncertain. The specimen was peripheral blood, collected on day 0 of AZD1222 vaccination. This TCR was sampled from an adult in good health. CDR3 sequence reads: CASSLNTGNTIYF. In DNA form, the CDR3 reads TGTGCCAGCAGCTTAAATACTGGAAACACCATATATTTT.